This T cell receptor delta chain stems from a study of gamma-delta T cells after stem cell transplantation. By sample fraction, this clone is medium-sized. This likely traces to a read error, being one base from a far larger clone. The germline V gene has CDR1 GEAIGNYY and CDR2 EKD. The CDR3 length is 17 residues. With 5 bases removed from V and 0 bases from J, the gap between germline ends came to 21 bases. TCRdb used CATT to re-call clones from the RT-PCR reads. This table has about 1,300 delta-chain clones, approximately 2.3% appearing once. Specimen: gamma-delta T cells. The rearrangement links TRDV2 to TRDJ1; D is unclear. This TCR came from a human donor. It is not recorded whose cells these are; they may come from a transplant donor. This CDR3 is CACGTLYEVEDTDKLIF. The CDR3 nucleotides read TGTGCCTGTGGCACTCTCTACGAAGTAGAAGACACCGATAAACTCATCTTT.